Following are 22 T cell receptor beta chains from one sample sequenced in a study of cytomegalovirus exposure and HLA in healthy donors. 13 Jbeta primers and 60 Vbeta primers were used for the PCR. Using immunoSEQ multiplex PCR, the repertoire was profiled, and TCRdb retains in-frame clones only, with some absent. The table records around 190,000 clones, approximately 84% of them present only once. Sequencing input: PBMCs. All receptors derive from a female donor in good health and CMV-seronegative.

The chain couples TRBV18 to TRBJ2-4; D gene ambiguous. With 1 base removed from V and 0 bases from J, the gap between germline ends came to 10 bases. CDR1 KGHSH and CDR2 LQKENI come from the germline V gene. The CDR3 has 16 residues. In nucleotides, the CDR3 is TGTGCCAGCTCACCACGCGATGCCCTAGCCAAAAACATTCAGTACTTC. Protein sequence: CASSPRDALAKNIQYF.

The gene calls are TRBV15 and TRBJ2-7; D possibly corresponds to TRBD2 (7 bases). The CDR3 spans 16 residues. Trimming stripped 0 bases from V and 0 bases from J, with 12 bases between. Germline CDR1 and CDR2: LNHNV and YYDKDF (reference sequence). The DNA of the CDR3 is TGTGCCACCAGCAGAGAAGGGGGGGCAGCCTCCTACGAGCAGTACTTC. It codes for CATSREGGAASYEQYF.

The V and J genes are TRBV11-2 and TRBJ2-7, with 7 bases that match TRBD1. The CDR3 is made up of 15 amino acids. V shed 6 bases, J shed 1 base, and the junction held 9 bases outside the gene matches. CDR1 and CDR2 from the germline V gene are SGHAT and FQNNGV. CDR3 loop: CASRRTGSTSYEQYF. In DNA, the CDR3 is TGTGCCAGCAGACGGACAGGTTCAACTTCCTACGAGCAGTACTTC.

The CDR3 loop reads CASSFGTVGGRAHNEQFF. CDR3 sequence (DNA): TGTGCCAGCAGTTTTGGCACGGTAGGCGGGAGGGCCCACAATGAGCAGTTCTTC. This chain joins TRBV27 and TRBJ2-1; TRBD2 matches 9 bases. Trimming removed 3 bases from V and 5 bases from J; junction bases left unmatched: 14. CDR1 and CDR2 (germline): MNHEY, SMNVEV (reference sequence). This CDR3 is built from 18 residues.

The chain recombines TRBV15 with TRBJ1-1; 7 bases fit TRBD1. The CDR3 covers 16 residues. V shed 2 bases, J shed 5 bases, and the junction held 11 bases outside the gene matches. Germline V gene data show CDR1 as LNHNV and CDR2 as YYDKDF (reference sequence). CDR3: CATSRIRTGFRTEAFF. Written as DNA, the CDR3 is TGTGCCACCAGCAGAATACGGACAGGCTTCAGGACTGAAGCTTTCTTT.

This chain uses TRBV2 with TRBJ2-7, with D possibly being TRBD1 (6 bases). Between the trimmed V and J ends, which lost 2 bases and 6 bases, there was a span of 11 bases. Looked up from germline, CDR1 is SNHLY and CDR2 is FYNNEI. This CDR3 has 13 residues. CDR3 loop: CASSELGAGEQYF. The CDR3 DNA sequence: TGTGCCAGCAGTGAACTGGGGGCGGGCGAGCAGTACTTC. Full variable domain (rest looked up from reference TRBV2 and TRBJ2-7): EPEVTQTPSHQVTQMGQEVILRCVPISNHLYFYWYRQILGQKVEFLVSFYNNEISEKSEIFDDQFSVERPDGSNFTLKIRSTKLEDSAMYFCASSELGAGEQYFGPGTRLTVT.

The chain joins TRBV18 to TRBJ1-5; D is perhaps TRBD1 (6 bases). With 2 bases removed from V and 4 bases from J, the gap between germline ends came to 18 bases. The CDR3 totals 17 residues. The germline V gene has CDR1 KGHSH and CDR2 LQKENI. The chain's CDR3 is CASSPLNLGARNQPQHF. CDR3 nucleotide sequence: TGTGCCAGCTCACCATTAAACCTGGGGGCGAGGAATCAGCCCCAGCATTTT.

The CDR3 DNA sequence: TGTGCCAGCAGCTTAGAACTAGCTGACAATGAGCAGTTCTTC. Protein: CASSLELADNEQFF. The V gene is TRBV7-2, the J gene TRBJ2-1; maybe TRBD2 (6 bases). The CDR3 extends over 14 amino acids. From germline, CDR1 is SGHTA and CDR2 FQGNSA. Trimming stripped 1 base from V and 5 bases from J, with 9 bases between.

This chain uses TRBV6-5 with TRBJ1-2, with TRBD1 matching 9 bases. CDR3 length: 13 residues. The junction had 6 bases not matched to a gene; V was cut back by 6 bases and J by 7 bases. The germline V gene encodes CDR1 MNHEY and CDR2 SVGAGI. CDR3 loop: CASSGQGSGGYTF. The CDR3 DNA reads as TGTGCCAGCAGCGGACAGGGGTCTGGTGGCTACACCTTC.

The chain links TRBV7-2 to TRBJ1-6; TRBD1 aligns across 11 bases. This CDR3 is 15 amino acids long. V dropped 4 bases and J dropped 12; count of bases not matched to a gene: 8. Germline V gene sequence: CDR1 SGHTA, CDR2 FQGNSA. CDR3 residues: CASSSSGTGGRPLHF. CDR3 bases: TGTGCCAGCAGCTCATCCGGGACAGGGGGAAGACCCCTCCACTTT.

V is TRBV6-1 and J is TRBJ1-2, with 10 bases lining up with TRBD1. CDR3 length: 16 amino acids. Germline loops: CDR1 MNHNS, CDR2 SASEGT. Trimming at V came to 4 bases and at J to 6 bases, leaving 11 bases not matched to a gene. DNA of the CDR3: TGTGCCAGCAGTGCATCGACAGGGGGCTCCCTCGATGGCTACACCTTC. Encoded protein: CASSASTGGSLDGYTF.

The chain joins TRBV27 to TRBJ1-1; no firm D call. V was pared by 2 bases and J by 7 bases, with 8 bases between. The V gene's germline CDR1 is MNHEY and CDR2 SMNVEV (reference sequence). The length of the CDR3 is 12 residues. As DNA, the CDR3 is TGTGCCAGCAGTTTAATAGGAGATGAAGCTTTCTTT. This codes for CASSLIGDEAFF.

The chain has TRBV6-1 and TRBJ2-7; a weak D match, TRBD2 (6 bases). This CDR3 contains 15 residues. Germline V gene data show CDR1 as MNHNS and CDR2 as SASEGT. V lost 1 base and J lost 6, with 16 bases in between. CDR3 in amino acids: CASSEEAWGSGEQYF. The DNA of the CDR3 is TGTGCCAGCAGTGAAGAAGCCTGGGGTAGCGGCGAGCAGTACTTC.

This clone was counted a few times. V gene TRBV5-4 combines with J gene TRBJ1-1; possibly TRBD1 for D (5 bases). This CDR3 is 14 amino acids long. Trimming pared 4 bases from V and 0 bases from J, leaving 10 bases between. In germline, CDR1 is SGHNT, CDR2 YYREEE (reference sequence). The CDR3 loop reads CASSPLRVNTEAFF. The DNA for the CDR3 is TGTGCCAGCAGCCCCCTCAGGGTGAACACTGAAGCTTTCTTT.

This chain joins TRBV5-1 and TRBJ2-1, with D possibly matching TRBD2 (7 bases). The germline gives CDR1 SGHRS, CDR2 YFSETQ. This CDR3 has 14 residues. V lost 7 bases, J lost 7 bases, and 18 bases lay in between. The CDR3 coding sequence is TGCGCCAGCGGCAAAGGGGGGGCGGGGAATGAGCAGTTCTTC. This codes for CASGKGGAGNEQFF.

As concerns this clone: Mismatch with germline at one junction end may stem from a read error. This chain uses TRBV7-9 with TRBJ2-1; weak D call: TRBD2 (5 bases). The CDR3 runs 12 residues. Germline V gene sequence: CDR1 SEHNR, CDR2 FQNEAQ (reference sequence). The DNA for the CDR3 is TGTTCCAGCAGCTTGGACTTCAATGAGCAGTTCTTC. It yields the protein CSSSLDFNEQFF.

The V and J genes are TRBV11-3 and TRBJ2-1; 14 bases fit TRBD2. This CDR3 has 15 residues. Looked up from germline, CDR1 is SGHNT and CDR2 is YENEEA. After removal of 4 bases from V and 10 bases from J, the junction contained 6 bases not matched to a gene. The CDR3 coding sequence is TGTGCCAGCAGCTCAGGGACTAGCGGGGGAGGAGAGCAGTTCTTC. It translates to CASSSGTSGGGEQFF.

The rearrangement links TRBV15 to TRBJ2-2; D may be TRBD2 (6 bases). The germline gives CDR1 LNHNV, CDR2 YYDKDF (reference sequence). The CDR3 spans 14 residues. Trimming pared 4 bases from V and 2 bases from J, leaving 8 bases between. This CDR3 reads CATSIGGNTGELFF. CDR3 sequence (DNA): TGTGCCACCAGCATCGGGGGAAACACCGGGGAGCTGTTTTTT.

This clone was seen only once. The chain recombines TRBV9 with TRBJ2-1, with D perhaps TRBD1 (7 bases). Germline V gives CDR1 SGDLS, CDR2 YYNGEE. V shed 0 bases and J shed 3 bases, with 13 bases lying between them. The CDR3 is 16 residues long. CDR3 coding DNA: TGTGCCAGCAGCGTAGGCTCCAGGGGGGACTACAATGAGCAGTTCTTC. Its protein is CASSVGSRGDYNEQFF.

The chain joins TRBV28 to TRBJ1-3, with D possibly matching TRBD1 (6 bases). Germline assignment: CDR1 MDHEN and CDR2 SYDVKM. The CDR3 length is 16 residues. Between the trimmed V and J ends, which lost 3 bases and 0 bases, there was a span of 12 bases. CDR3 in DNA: TGTGCCAGCAGTTTCCCCCTAGGGGGCTCTGGAAACACCATATATTTT. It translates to CASSFPLGGSGNTIYF. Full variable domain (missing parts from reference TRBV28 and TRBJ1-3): DVKVTQSSRYLVKRTGEKVFLECVQDMDHENMFWYRQDPGLGLRLIYFSYDVKMKEKGDIPEGYSVSREKKERFSLILESASTNQTSMYLCASSFPLGGSGNTIYFGEGSWLTVV.

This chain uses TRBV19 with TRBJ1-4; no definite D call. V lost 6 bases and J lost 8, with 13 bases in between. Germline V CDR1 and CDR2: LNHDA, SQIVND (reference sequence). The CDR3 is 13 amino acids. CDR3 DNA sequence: TGTGCCAGTAGCCAACCCTCGGTAGAAAAACTGTTTTTT. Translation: CASSQPSVEKLFF.

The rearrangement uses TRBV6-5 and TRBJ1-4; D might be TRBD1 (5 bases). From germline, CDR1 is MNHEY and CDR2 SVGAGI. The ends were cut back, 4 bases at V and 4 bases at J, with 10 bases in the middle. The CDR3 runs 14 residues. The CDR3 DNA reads TGTGCCAGCAGTTTCCGGGGGGGTAATGAAAAACTGTTTTTT. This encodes CASSFRGGNEKLFF.